This T cell receptor beta chain was observed in a study of tumor-infiltrating lymphocytes in primary liver carcinoma. With regard to this clonotype: At one of its ends the junction is not consistent with the germline gene, which may arise from a read error.

Constant-region priming of around 490 ng total RNA yielded TCR beta cDNA. Libraries of TCR beta came from three nested multiplex PCR rounds with slightly modified ARM-PCR. Investigators reported that the first two PCR rounds, at 10 to 11 cycles each, used TRBV1-TRBV30 forward primers with a C-beta reverse primer. From the multiplex PCR reads, TCRdb called clonotypes with MiXCR, one entry per CDR3 protein. Of about 20,000 distinct CDR3 sequences in the sample, around 79% were seen once. Unsorted bulk tissue of roughly 19-30 mg yielded co-extracted RNA and DNA. CDR3 length equals 15 residues. This chain uses TRBV12-3 or TRBV12-4 with TRBJ2-1; TRBD2 matches 11 bases. This clonotype originated in a woman aged 25 to 39 with primary liver carcinoma and hepatitis B virus infection. Sequenced input: liver tumor tissue from sampling region 4. Subset given: tumor region T4, right-lateral pole. CDR3 in amino acids: CVSSPSGTSGLEQFF. In DNA form, the CDR3 reads TGTGTCAGCAGCCCGTCCGGGACTAGCGGACTTGAACAGTTCTTC.